The next 19 T cell receptor beta chains were all read from a single sample in a study of T-cell memory formation after mild COVID-19. TCRdb reprocessed the 5' RACE reads with MiXCR, giving one entry per CDR3 protein. Of roughly 120,000 distinct CDR3 sequences in the sample, about 20% are singletons; the top ten hold roughly two fifths. Sequences were obtained from PBMCs or a T cell subset sorted from them (not recorded which). All receptors derive from a man aged 18 to 30 who had mild COVID-19 (a few samples of this study predate the infection). Cell type and time point are not known.

This clonotype was detected only a few times. The chain combines TRBV4-2 with TRBJ2-1; tentative D call: TRBD2 (5 bases). The CDR3 is 14 residues long. Trimming removed 10 bases at V and 2 bases at J, with 15 bases between. Germline CDR1 reads LGHNA; CDR2 reads YNFKEQ. The CDR3 region has the DNA TGTGCCACCGCTCCCGGGATGACCTACAATGAGCAGTTCTTC. Translated: CATAPGMTYNEQFF.

The chain carries TRBV7-9 and TRBJ1-3, with no clear D. Germline values: CDR1 SEHNR, CDR2 FQNEAQ (reference sequence). With 3 bases removed from V and 0 bases from J, the gap between germline ends came to 15 bases. The CDR3 has 17 amino acids. Here the CDR3 DNA reads TGTGCCAGCAGCTTTACCCTGTTGGCGAGCTCTGGAAACACCATATATTTT. Protein: CASSFTLLASSGNTIYF.

V usage is TRBV20-1 and J usage is TRBJ2-4, with 8 bases that match TRBD1. The CDR3 covers 15 residues. With 1 base clipped from V and 6 bases from J, the junction kept 8 bases outside the gene matches. The germline CDR1 and CDR2 sequences are DFQATT and SNEGSKA (reference sequence). The CDR3 is CSARAQGADRNIQYF. As DNA, the CDR3 is TGCAGTGCTAGAGCCCAGGGGGCCGATCGAAACATTCAGTACTTC.

This sequence joins TRBV20-1 and TRBJ2-5, with TRBD1 identical over 10 bases. J was trimmed by 5 bases and V by 0 bases; bases with no gene match: 3. This CDR3 has 14 amino acids. CDR1 DFQATT and CDR2 SNEGSKA come from the germline V gene (reference sequence). CDR3 amino acids: CSARDQDRGETQYF. The CDR3, as DNA: TGCAGTGCTAGAGATCAGGACAGGGGGGAGACCCAGTACTTC.

The sample holds a few counts of this clonotype. The genes are TRBV7-3 and TRBJ2-1; D gene ambiguous. The V gene lost 6 bases and the J gene lost 7 bases, with 19 bases spanning the gap. CDR3 length: 15 residues. Germline loops: CDR1 SGHTA, CDR2 FQGTGA. CDR3 nucleotides: TGTGCCAGCAGGTTCGGCGGCGCCGCGGCGAATGAGCAGTTCTTC. Translated, it gives CASRFGGAAANEQFF.

This clonotype has a handful of counts. The genes are TRBV7-6 and TRBJ2-1; D is possibly TRBD2 (5 bases). Trimming took off 5 bases at V and 1 base at J, with 12 bases between the two ends. The CDR3 extends over 15 amino acids. The germline V gene has CDR1 SGHVS and CDR2 FNYEAQ. For the CDR3, the DNA is TGTGCCAGCAGCCCTATCGGGGAGTCCTACAATGAGCAGTTCTTC. Amino acids: CASSPIGESYNEQFF.

The chain uses TRBV4-1 and TRBJ1-3; tentatively, D is TRBD1 (6 bases). The CDR3 is made up of 16 amino acids. Trimming stripped 2 bases from V and 4 bases from J, with 15 bases between. Germline loops: CDR1 MGHRA, CDR2 YSYEKL. The CDR3 region is CASSQRVGQLGNTIYF. DNA of the CDR3: TGCGCCAGCAGCCAACGAGTCGGACAGCTAGGAAACACCATATATTTT.

The rearrangement links TRBV14 to TRBJ2-7; D is uncertain. The V end lost 2 bases, the J end lost 3 bases, and 11 bases lay between the germline ends. The CDR3 loop spans 14 amino acids. In germline, CDR1 is SGHDN, CDR2 FVKESK. The CDR3 region is CASSQWDKDYEQYF. The CDR3 DNA is TGTGCCAGCAGCCAATGGGATAAAGACTACGAGCAGTACTTC.

V gene TRBV4-1 combines with J gene TRBJ2-7; 8 nucleotides agree with TRBD1. This CDR3 region has 14 residues. Trimming removed 2 bases from V and 7 bases from J; junction bases left unmatched: 7. From germline, CDR1 is MGHRA and CDR2 YSYEKL. CDR3 loop: CASSQWQGAMEQYF. CDR3 sequence (DNA): TGCGCCAGCAGCCAATGGCAGGGGGCGATGGAGCAGTACTTC.

In its sample, this clonotype was seen a few times. The gene calls are TRBV6-5 and TRBJ2-7; possible D gene TRBD1, 5 bases. Germline V lookup: CDR1 MNHEY, CDR2 SVGAGI. The CDR3 runs 13 residues. Trimming removed 0 bases from V and 2 bases from J, with 5 bases in between. DNA of the CDR3: TGTGCCAGCAGTTACTCCAGGGCCTACGAGCAGTACTTC. It encodes CASSYSRAYEQYF.

Only a few counts were recorded for this clonotype. CDR3 sequence (DNA): TGTGCCAGCAGCTCACACCTGCGGGCCCGAAGGAACCGCGAGCAGTACGTC. It yields the protein CASSSHLRARRNREQYV. J is TRBJ2-7 and V is TRBV7-9; perhaps TRBD2 as D (5 bases). The V and J ends lost 4 bases and 6 bases respectively, with 25 bases between them. The CDR3 length is 17 residues. CDR1 and CDR2 (germline): SEHNR, FQNEAQ (reference sequence).

V gene TRBV12-3 or TRBV12-4 combines with J gene TRBJ2-7; possibly TRBD1 or TRBD2 for D (6 bases each). The CDR3 has 17 residues. The V end was cut by 0 bases, the J end by 6 bases, with 21 bases between. The CDR3 DNA reads TGTGCCAGCAGTTTAGCGGGGGCCACCGGGGGTCGGACCGAGCAGTACTTC. This codes for CASSLAGATGGRTEQYF.

The chain combines TRBV10-2 with TRBJ2-1; the D call may be TRBD1 or TRBD2 (5 bases each). The CDR3 extends over 14 amino acids. Germline CDR1 is WSHSY and CDR2 is SAAADI. V was clipped by 7 bases and J by 0 bases, with 10 bases between them. In DNA form, the CDR3 reads TGCGCCAGCACCTGGGGGAGCTCCTACAATGAGCAGTTCTTC. Translating it yields CASTWGSSYNEQFF.

The V and J genes are TRBV27 and TRBJ2-7; D remains ambiguous. Germline V CDR1 and CDR2: MNHEY, SMNVEV (reference sequence). This CDR3 comprises 11 residues. V lost 6 bases and J 3 bases, leaving 6 bases between the germline ends. The CDR3 sequence: CASSNNYEQYF. The CDR3, as DNA: TGTGCCAGCAGCAACAACTACGAGCAGTACTTC.

The sample holds a few counts of this clonotype. The chain uses TRBV7-9 and TRBJ1-2, with unresolved D. The germline gives CDR1 SEHNR, CDR2 FQNEAQ (reference sequence). CDR3 size: 14 residues. V gave up 1 base and J gave up 4 bases, with 10 bases separating them. The CDR3 loop reads CASSLVEEIYGYTF. The CDR3 region has the DNA TGTGCCAGCAGCTTAGTCGAGGAGATCTATGGCTACACCTTC.

The rearrangement links TRBV4-1 to TRBJ2-2; 7 bases fit TRBD2. CDR1 MGHRA and CDR2 YSYEKL come from the germline V gene. This CDR3 region has 16 residues. Unmatched junction bases numbered 10, after V lost 4 bases and J lost 5 bases. The CDR3 loop is CASSLGFREGTGELFF. CDR3 in DNA: TGCGCCAGCAGCCTAGGCTTTAGGGAGGGAACCGGGGAGCTGTTTTTT.

J is TRBJ2-1 and V is TRBV3-1, with unresolved D. There are 12 residues in the CDR3. V lost 4 bases and J 8 bases, leaving 9 bases between the germline ends. Germline CDR1 LGHDT, CDR2 YNNKEL (reference sequence). CDR3 loop: CASSPVWDEQFF. The CDR3 region has the DNA TGTGCCAGCAGCCCGGTTTGGGATGAGCAGTTCTTC.

This chain links TRBV12-3 or TRBV12-4 with TRBJ1-4; D not certain. There are 17 residues in the CDR3. V lost 6 bases, J lost 5 bases, and 22 bases lay in between. The CDR3 coding sequence is TGTGCCAGCAGCCCATCCCGCGATGAGGGAGGGAATGAAAAACTGTTTTTT. Translated, it gives CASSPSRDEGGNEKLFF.

The V and J genes are TRBV6-2 or TRBV6-3 and TRBJ1-5; a possible D gene is TRBD1 (5 bases). The length of the CDR3 is 15 residues. Trimming removed 11 bases from V and 7 bases from J, with 24 bases in between. CDR1 and CDR2 (germline): MNHEY, SVGEGT. This CDR3 is CAGGGERVSNQPQHF. CDR3 coding DNA: TGTGCCGGGGGGGGGGAGAGAGTTTCCAACCAGCCCCAGCATTTT.